This T cell receptor beta chain was obtained from a study of blood T cell repertoires in COVID-19 (TCRdb year 2020). Background on the whole study: Samples from collaborators originated in the United States, Italy and Spain and spanned both the acute and convalescent phases of COVID-19. The material from the prospective study consisted of cDNA or gDNA derived from T cells, B-cell-depleted T cells, or PBMCs. The dataset comprised deeply sampled blood TCRbeta repertoires from subjects exposed to, actively infected with, or recovered from COVID-19. A freely available public database, intended as a resource for researchers studying the immune response to SARS-CoV-2, is where the repertoires were released. Samples came from the ongoing ImmuneRACE study (first 160 participants) plus 1,254 subjects from 6 global collaborators. Nearly every sample came with metadata listing a de-identified subject ID, COVID-19 status, age in years and sex. Where available, HLA class I and class II types were obtained from metadata supplied by the sample provider rather than from assay-based typing.

Findings and caveats that apply to the study as a whole: Clinical and demographic metadata were provided uncurated, with the amount varying by source and participant.

Samples from volunteer blood donors who had recovered from COVID-19 were contributed by a second Seattle source. Collaborating institutions collected whole blood in K2EDTA tubes following their own protocols. For TCRbeta analysis, collaborator samples were shipped as frozen whole blood, as isolated PBMCs, or as DNA extracted from either sample type. Worth noting for this clone: Its recognized antigen is unknown. Per-base quality was not reported, and no clone a single base away is much larger than it.

TCRbeta CDR3 regions were amplified from genomic DNA by means of the immunoSEQ Assay, a bias-controlled multiplex PCR. Under the source paper's analysis protocol: Nucleated cell counts per sample were estimated from amplification of reference gene primers within the assay. To quantify the absolute abundance of each unique TCRbeta CDR3 rearrangement, sequence reads were collapsed and filtered. For each sample, productive Simpson clonality was calculated by taking the square root of Simpson's diversity index across productive rearrangements. Held by TCRdb, this immuneACCESS table contains in-frame sequences only and omits some clones. Under half of the omission traces to an unresolved V gene where checked; the cause of the rest is unknown. V and J calls and clone size are copied from that table; D and trimming were computed from the DNA. Within this sample are a few hundred thousand clones, with approximately 80% of them counted one time only. More than 1.2% of the sample belongs to the ten largest clones.

Reading from cysteine to phenylalanine, the CDR3 counts 12 amino acids. The kept DNA is CDR3 alone, 36 bases in frame from the first base. CDR1 and CDR2 (SGHDT, YYEEEE) derive from the germline V gene. Trimming costs V 3 bases and J 3 bases, and their ends lie 6 bases apart. The sequence was collected from a woman between 40 and 55 years old who had recovered from COVID-19. Sequencing was done on a sample of peripheral blood. Recombination joined TRBV5-6 with TRBJ1-2, with no confidently assigned D gene. The CDR3 is CASSSGDYGYTF. The base sequence is TGTGCCAGCAGCTCGGGAGACTATGGCTACACCTTC.